The source of this T cell receptor (beta chain) is a study of blood T cell repertoires in COVID-19. The V and J ends lost 1 base and 3 bases, in that order; junction bases with no gene match: 5. Germline values: CDR1 MGHDK, CDR2 SYGVNS. The CDR3 extends over 15 amino acids. Libraries were prepared by immunoSEQ multiplex PCR; TCRdb keeps only in-frame clonotypes and omits some of them. The sample lists hundreds of thousands of clones, 85% to 90% occurring once. The sequence was obtained from a woman aged 30 to 39 with acute or convalescent COVID-19. Sequenced sample: peripheral blood. The V call is TRBV25-1, the J call TRBJ2-5, with 7 bases aligning to TRBD1. The CDR3: CASSESAQGKETQYF. The CDR3 region has the DNA TGTGCCAGCAGTGAATCTGCACAGGGGAAAGAGACCCAGTACTTC.